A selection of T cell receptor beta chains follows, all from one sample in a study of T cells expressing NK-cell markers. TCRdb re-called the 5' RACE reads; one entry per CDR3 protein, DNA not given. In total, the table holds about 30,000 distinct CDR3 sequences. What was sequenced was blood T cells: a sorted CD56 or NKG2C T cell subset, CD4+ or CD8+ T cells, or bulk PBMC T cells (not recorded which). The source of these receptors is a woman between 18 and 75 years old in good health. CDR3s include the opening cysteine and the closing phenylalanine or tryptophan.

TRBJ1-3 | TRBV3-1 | CASSFGPTSGNTIYF
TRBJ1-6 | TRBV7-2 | CASPEGMSSYNSPLHF
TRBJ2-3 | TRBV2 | CASSEIGSGLHKDTQYF
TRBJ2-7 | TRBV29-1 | CSVKPQDREYEQYF
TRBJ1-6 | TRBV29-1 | CSVGGSSPLHF
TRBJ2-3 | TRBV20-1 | CSASASGGFAPPDTQYF
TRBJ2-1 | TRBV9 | CASSFADLSYNEQFF
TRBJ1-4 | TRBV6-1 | CASSDTTGGSEKLFF
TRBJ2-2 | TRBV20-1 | CSARDFASGRGTGELFF
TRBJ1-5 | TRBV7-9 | CASSSQGSNQPQHF
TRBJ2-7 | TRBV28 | CASSFLGSNEQYF
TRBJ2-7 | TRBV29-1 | CSVETPDRGQNEQYF
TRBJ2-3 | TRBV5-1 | CASSRSGRALDTQYF
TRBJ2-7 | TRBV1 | CTSSGASREQYF
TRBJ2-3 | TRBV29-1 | CSVSGTPFSTDTQYF
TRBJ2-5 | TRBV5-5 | CASSSTYNLETQYF
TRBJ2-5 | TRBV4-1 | CASSHGDIEVETQYF
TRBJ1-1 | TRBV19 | CASSISYGRGVDTEAFF
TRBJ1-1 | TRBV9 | CASSVDSGGTEAFF
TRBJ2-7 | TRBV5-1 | CASSPSGGASYEQYF
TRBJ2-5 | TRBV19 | CASSSRGTQETQYF
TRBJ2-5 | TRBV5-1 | CASSLESGVETQYF
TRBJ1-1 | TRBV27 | CASSLIGTGRATEAFF
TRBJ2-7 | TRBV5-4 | CAAQPGLAGNEQYF
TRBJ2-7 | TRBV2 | CASSDLRAEQYF
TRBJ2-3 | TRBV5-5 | CASSFEINSGGITDTQYF
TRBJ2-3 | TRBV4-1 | CASSQTGQASTDTQYF
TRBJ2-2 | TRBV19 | CASSAGQDYTGELFF
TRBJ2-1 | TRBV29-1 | CSVEALLHSYNEQFF
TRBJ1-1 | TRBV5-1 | CASSLKGQGATEAFF
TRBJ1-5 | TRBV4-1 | CASSQAGVSNQPQHF
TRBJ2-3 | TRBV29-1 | CSVALTGTSGGGATDTQYF
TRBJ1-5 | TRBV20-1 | CSADSGTGNQPQHF
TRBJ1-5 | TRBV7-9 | CASSLTGRNSNQPQHF
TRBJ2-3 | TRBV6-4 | CASSPLAGVGDTQYF
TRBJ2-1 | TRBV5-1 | CASSLARGPAREQFF
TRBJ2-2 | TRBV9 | CASSLKTSGASNTGELFF
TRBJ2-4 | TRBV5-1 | CASSDPNSKNIQYF
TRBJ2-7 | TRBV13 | CASSSGNSYEQYF
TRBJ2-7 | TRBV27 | CATGQVYEQYF
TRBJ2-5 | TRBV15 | CASSDKQETQYF
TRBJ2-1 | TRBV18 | CASSPVPVECPTDNEQFF
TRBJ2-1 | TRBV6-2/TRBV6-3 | CASSYPNEQFF
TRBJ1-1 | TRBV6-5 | CASIKGQDTEAFF
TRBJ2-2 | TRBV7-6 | CASSRGLPGELFF
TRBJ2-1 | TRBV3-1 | CASSPGGTGYFF
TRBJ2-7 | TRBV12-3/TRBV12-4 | CASSYLGPTYEQYF
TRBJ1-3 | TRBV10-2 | CASSDGGNSGNTIYF
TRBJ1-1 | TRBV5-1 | CASSPTGTNTEAFF
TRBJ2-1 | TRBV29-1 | CSVALAGMGNEQFF
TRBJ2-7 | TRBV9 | CASSRGGYSSYEQYF
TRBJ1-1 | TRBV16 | CASSQYTPNTEAFF
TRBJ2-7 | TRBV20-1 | CSASSTRGGPYEQYF
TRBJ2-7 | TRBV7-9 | CASLTDYEQYF
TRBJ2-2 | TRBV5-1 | CASSVILGQGNTGELFF
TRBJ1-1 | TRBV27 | CASRQGGTEAFF